Following are 21 T cell receptor beta chains from one sample sequenced in a study of blood T cells in healthy people across ages. For the second PCR, which ran for about 7 to 11 cycles, a sample-barcoded 5' primer and a J-beta primer mix were used. TCRdb analysed the 5' RACE reads with MiXCR anew, one entry per CDR3 protein. The profile shows about 900,000 distinct CDR3 sequences, roughly 43% of them singletons. Sample: blood. The receptors were sampled from a man between 25 and 39 years old in good health.

The chain is built from TRBV4-1 and TRBJ2-7, with 9 bases aligning to TRBD1. Germline loops: CDR1 MGHRA, CDR2 YSYEKL. CDR3 length equals 15 residues. J lost 2 bases, V lost 3 bases, and 5 bases had no gene match. The CDR3: CASSQGQGKAYEQYF. The CDR3 bases are TGCGCCAGCAGCCAGGGACAGGGAAAGGCCTACGAGCAGTACTTC.

The chain links TRBV18 to TRBJ2-5; maybe TRBD1 (6 bases). Trimming left V 3 bases short and J 4 bases short, with 9 bases between. Germline assignment: CDR1 KGHSH and CDR2 LQKENI. The CDR3 totals 13 residues. CDR3 in amino acids: CASSPLGAETQYF. CDR3 sequence (DNA): TGTGCCAGCTCACCGCTGGGGGCAGAGACCCAGTACTTC.

The J gene is TRBJ1-2, the V gene TRBV12-3 or TRBV12-4; 7 bases are a match to TRBD1. This CDR3 spans 15 amino acids. V dropped 4 bases and J dropped 0; count of bases not matched to a gene: 5. Here the CDR3 DNA reads TGTGCCAGCAGTTGGGGACAGACAGCTAACTATGGCTACACCTTC. Its protein is CASSWGQTANYGYTF.

V usage is TRBV27 and J usage is TRBJ2-5, with D uncertain. There are 14 residues in the CDR3. V lost 1 base, J lost 5 bases, and 11 bases lay in between. The germline gives CDR1 MNHEY, CDR2 SMNVEV (reference sequence). CDR3 region: CASSLYAARETQYF. Here the CDR3 DNA reads TGTGCCAGCAGTTTATACGCGGCCCGGGAGACCCAGTACTTC.

V is TRBV7-3 and J is TRBJ2-1; D remains ambiguous. V was clipped by 5 bases and J by 0 bases, with 11 bases between them. The CDR3 length is 15 residues. Germline V gene lookup returns CDR1 SGHTA and CDR2 FQGTGA. The CDR3 here is CASSIDTYSYNEQFF. In DNA form, the CDR3 reads TGTGCCAGCAGCATAGACACCTACTCCTACAATGAGCAGTTCTTC.

V and J are TRBV20-1 and TRBJ1-2, with unresolved D. Germline V lookup: CDR1 DFQATT, CDR2 SNEGSKA (reference sequence). V lost 6 bases and J 7 bases, leaving 18 bases between the germline ends. CDR3 length equals 13 residues. CDR3 in DNA: TGCAGTGCGGGAGACACCTCCGGTCGTGGCTACACCTTC. Its protein product is CSAGDTSGRGYTF.

The V gene is TRBV7-3, the J gene TRBJ1-1; D might be TRBD1 (5 bases). V shed 5 bases and J shed 4 bases, with 14 bases lying between them. The CDR3 contains 14 residues. Germline V CDR1 and CDR2: SGHTA, FQGTGA. The CDR3 reads CASSPGPGGTEAFF. The CDR3 nucleotides read TGTGCCAGCAGCCCCGGGCCGGGGGGCACTGAAGCTTTCTTT.

This clonotype has ten or more counts. Compared with germline, one end of the junction differs, possibly owing to a read error. The chain recombines TRBV5-1 with TRBJ2-7, with D unresolved. The CDR3 consists of 14 residues. Germline values: CDR1 SGHRS, CDR2 YFSETQ. The CDR3 sequence is CASSLGGTAYEQYF. The CDR3 nucleotides are TGTGCCAGCAGCTTAGGTGGAACAGCCTACGAGCAGTACTTC.

In its sample, this clonotype was seen many times. The genes are TRBV7-2 and TRBJ2-5; D not resolved. The V end was cut by 6 bases, the J end by 8 bases, with 16 bases between. CDR3 length: 13 amino acids. The V gene's germline CDR1 is SGHTA and CDR2 FQGNSA. The CDR3 protein is CASSSGPSGTQYF. CDR3 bases: TGTGCCAGCAGTTCCGGGCCCTCAGGAACCCAGTACTTC.

The rearrangement joins TRBV20-1 to TRBJ1-1, with 7 nucleotides matching TRBD1. Germline trimming cut 6 bases from V and 3 bases from J; bases unmatched to any gene: 7. The CDR3 loop spans 13 amino acids. Germline V CDR1 and CDR2: DFQATT, SNEGSKA (reference sequence). The CDR3 nucleotides are TGCAGTGCCCTGACAGGGAGGGACACTGAAGCTTTCTTT. It yields the protein CSALTGRDTEAFF.

The CDR3 DNA follows: TGTGCCAGCACCGGGACTAACTCCCTCGAGCAGTACTTC. Translated, it gives CASTGTNSLEQYF. This chain joins TRBV27 and TRBJ2-7; 7 nucleotides match TRBD2. J gave up 6 bases and V 7 bases, and 9 bases lay outside the gene matches. Germline CDR1 is MNHEY and CDR2 is SMNVEV (reference sequence). The CDR3 runs to 13 residues.

The gene calls are TRBV5-1 and TRBJ1-4; D possibly corresponds to TRBD1 (5 bases). The ends were cut back, 4 bases at V and 3 bases at J, with 25 bases in the middle. The germline V gene has CDR1 SGHRS and CDR2 YFSETQ. This CDR3 has 19 residues. In DNA form, the CDR3 reads TGCGCCAGCAGCGTTGGGACCCTACGCTGGGGGGAAGCTAATGAAAAACTGTTTTTT. Protein sequence: CASSVGTLRWGEANEKLFF.

This chain joins TRBV3-1 and TRBJ2-7; 7 bases match TRBD2. Trimming at V came to 2 bases and at J to 6 bases, leaving 1 base not matched to a gene. Germline-derived CDR1 and CDR2 are LGHDT and YNNKEL (reference sequence). This CDR3 has 12 residues. This CDR3 reads CASSQSGAEQYF. The CDR3 DNA reads as TGTGCCAGCAGCCAAAGCGGGGCCGAGCAGTACTTC.

The genes are TRBV3-1 and TRBJ2-5; TRBD2 agrees at 7 bases. This CDR3 spans 15 amino acids. Germline values: CDR1 LGHDT, CDR2 YNNKEL (reference sequence). Unmatched junction bases numbered 4, after V lost 1 base and J lost 2 bases. The CDR3 sequence is CASSQVGGGQETQYF. The CDR3 region has the DNA TGTGCCAGCAGCCAAGTTGGGGGGGGGCAAGAGACCCAGTACTTC.

V and J are TRBV11-3 and TRBJ2-7; TRBD1 matches at 9 bases. Germline lookup yields CDR1 SGHNT and CDR2 YENEEA. The V gene end was trimmed by 1 base and the J gene end by 11 bases; junction bases not matched to a gene: 6. The CDR3 covers 13 residues. The CDR3 spells CASSLGDRGGEYF. The CDR3 nucleotides are TGTGCCAGCAGCTTAGGCGACAGGGGGGGAGAGTACTTC. Full variable domain (missing parts from reference TRBV11-3 and TRBJ2-7): EAGVVQSPRYKIIEKKQPVAFWCNPISGHNTLYWYLQNLGQGPELLIRYENEEAVDDSQLPKDRFSAERLKGVDSTLKIQPAELGDSAVYLCASSLGDRGGEYFGPGTRLTVT.

This clonotype was counted only a few times. The V and J genes are TRBV12-3 or TRBV12-4 and TRBJ1-4, with 7 bases aligning to TRBD1. The CDR3 has 13 residues. Losses at the gene ends were 9 bases for V and 0 bases for J; bases not matched to a gene: 1. Written as DNA, the CDR3 is TGTGCCAGTCAGGGGGCAACTAATGAAAAACTGTTTTTT. Translation gives CASQGATNEKLFF.

This clonotype was counted ten times or more. The chain carries TRBV4-2 and TRBJ2-3, with TRBD1 matching over 8 bases. The CDR3 extends over 13 amino acids. Trimming removed 0 bases from V and 10 bases from J; junction bases left unmatched: 3. Germline CDR1 reads LGHNA; CDR2 reads YNFKEQ. The chain's CDR3 is CASSQEDRVAQYF. CDR3 in DNA: TGTGCCAGCAGCCAAGAGGACAGGGTGGCGCAGTATTTT.

This clonotype was seen just once. The chain links TRBV14 to TRBJ1-1; D not certain. CDR1 is SGHDN and CDR2 is FVKESK in the germline V gene. Trimming left V 4 bases short and J 0 bases short, with 12 bases between. There are 15 residues in the CDR3. The CDR3 bases are TGTGCCAGCAGCCTAGGACCGACCATGAACACTGAAGCTTTCTTT. Its protein is CASSLGPTMNTEAFF. Based on the CDR3 plus reference TRBV14 and TRBJ1-1, the full variable domain is EAGVTQFPSHSVIEKGQTVTLRCDPISGHDNLYWYRRVMGKEIKFLLHFVKESKQDESGMPNNRFLAERTGGTYSTLKVQPAELEDSGVYFCASSLGPTMNTEAFFGQGTRLTVV.

The rearrangement uses TRBV10-3 and TRBJ2-7; TRBD1 might be the D (6 bases). Between the trimmed V and J ends, which lost 4 bases and 1 base, there was a span of 14 bases. Germline CDR1 reads ENHRY; CDR2 reads SYGVKD. The CDR3 runs 15 residues. In DNA, the CDR3 is TGTGCCATCAGTGCGGTCGGCACAGGGTCCTACGAGCAGTACTTC. Amino acid sequence: CAISAVGTGSYEQYF.

The rearrangement links TRBV5-1 to TRBJ2-3, with D possibly TRBD2 on 6 matching bases. CDR1 is SGHRS, CDR2 YFSETQ, per germline. The CDR3 length is 15 residues. Deletions cut 0 bases from V and 5 bases from J, with 13 bases between. Here the CDR3 reads CASSLELRREDTQYF. For the CDR3, the DNA is TGCGCCAGCAGCTTGGAGCTTCGGCGGGAAGATACGCAGTATTTT.

This chain joins TRBV2 and TRBJ2-3; D perhaps matches TRBD1 (6 bases). This CDR3 has 16 residues. Trimming cost V 0 bases and J 2 bases, with 12 bases left between them. Germline values: CDR1 SNHLY, CDR2 FYNNEI. Here the CDR3 DNA reads TGTGCCAGCAGTGAAGCGCTTTGGGACAACACAGATACGCAGTATTTT. Translating gives CASSEALWDNTDTQYF.